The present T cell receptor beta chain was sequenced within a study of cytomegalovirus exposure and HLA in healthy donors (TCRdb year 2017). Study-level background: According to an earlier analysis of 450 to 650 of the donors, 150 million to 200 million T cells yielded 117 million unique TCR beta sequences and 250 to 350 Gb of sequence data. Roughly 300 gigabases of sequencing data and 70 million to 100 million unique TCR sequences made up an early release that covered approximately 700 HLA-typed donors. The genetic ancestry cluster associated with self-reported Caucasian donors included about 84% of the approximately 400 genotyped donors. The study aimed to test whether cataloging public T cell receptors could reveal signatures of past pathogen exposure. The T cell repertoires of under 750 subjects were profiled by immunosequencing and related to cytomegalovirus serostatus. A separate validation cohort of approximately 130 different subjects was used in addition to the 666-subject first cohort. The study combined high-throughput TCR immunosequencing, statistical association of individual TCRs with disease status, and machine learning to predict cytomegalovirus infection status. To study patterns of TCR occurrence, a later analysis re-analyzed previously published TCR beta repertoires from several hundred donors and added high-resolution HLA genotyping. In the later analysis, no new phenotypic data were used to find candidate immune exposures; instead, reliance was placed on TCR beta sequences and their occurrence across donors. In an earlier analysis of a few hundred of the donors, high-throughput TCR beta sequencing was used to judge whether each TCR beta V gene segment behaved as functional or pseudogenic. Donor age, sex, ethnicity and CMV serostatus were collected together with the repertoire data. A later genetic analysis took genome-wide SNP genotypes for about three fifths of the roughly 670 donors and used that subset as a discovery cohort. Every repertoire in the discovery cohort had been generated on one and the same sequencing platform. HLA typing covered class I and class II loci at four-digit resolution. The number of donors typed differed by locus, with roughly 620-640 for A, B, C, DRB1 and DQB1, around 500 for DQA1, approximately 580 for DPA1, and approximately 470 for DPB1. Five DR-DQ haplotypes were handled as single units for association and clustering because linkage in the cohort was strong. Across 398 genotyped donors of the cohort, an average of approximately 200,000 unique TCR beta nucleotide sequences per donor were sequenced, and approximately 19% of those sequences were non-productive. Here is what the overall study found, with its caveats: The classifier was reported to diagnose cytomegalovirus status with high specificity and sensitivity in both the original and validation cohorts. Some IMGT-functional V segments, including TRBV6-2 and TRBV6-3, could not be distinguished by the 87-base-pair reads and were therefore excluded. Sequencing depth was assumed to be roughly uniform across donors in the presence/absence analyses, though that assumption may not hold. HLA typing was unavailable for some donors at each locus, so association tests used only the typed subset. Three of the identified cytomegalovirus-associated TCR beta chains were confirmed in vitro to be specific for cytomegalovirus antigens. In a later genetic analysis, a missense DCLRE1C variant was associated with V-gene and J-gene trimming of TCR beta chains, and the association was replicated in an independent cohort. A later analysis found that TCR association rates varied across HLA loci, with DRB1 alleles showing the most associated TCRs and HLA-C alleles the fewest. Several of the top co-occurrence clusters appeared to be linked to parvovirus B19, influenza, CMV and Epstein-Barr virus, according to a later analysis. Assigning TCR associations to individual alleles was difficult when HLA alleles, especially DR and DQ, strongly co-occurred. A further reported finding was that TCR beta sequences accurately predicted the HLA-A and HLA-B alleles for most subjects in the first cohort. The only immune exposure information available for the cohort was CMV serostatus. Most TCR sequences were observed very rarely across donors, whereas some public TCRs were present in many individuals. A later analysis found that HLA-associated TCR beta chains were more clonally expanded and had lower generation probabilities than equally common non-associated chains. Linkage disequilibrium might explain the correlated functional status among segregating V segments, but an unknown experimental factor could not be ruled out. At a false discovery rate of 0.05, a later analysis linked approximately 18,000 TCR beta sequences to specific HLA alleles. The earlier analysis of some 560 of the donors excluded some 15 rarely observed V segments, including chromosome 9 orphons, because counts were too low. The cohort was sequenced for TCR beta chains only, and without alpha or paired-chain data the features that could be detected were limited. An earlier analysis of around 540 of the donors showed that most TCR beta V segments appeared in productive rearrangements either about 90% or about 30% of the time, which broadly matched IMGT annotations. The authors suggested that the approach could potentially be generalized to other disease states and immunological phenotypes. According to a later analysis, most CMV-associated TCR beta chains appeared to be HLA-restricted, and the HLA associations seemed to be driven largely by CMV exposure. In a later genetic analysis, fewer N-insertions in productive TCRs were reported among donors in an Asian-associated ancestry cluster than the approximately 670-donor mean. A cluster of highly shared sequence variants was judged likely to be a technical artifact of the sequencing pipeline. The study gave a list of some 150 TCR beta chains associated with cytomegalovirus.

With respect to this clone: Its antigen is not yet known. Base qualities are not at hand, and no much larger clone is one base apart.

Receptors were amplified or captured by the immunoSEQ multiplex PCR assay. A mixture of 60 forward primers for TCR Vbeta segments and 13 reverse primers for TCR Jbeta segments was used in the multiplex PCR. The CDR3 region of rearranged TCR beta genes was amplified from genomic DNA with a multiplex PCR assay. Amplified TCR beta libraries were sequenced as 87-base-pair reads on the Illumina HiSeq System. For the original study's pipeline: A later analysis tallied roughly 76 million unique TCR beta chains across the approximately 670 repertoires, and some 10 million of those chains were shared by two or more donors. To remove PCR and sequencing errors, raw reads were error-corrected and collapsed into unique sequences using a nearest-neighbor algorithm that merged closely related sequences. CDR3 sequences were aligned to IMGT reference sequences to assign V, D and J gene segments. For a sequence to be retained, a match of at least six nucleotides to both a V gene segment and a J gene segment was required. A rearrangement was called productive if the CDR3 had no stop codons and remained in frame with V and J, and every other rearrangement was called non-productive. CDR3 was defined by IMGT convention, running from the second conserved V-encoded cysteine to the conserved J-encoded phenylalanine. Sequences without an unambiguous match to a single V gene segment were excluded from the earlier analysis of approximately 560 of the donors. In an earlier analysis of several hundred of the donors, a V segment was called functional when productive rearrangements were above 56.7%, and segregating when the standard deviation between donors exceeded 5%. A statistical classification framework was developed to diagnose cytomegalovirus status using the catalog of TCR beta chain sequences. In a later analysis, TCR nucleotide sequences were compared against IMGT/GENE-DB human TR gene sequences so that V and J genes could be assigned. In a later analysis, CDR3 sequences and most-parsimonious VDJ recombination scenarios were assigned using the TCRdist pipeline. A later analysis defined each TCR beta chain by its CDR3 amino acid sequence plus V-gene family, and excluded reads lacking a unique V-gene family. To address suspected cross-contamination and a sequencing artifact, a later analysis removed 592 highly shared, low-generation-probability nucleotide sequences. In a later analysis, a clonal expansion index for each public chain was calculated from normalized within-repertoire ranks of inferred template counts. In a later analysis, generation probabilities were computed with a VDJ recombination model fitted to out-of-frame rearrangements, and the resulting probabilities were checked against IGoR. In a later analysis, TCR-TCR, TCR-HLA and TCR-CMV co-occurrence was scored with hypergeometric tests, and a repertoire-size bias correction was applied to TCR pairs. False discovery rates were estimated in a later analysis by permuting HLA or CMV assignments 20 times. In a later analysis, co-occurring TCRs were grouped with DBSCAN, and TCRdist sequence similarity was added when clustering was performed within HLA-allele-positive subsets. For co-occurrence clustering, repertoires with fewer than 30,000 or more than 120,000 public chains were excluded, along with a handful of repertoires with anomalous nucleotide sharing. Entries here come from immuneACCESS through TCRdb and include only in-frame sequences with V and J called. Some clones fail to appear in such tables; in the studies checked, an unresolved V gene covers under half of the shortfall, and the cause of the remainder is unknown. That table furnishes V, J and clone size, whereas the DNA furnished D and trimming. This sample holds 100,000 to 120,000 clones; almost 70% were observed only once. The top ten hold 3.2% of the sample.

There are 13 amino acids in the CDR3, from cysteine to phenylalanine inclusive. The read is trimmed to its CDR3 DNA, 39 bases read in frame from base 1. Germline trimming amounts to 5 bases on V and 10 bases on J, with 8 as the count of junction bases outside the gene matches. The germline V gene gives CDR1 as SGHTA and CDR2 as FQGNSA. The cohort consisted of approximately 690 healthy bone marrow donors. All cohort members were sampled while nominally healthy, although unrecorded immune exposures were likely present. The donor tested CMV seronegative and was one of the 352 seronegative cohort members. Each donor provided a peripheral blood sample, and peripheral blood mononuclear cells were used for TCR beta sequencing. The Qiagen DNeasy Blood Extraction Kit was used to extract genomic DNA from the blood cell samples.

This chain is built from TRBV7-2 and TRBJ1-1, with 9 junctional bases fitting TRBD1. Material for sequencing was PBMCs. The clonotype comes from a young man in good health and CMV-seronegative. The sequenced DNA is TGTGCCAGCAGCCAGGGACAGGGTATAGGAGCTTTCTTT. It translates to CASSQGQGIGAFF.